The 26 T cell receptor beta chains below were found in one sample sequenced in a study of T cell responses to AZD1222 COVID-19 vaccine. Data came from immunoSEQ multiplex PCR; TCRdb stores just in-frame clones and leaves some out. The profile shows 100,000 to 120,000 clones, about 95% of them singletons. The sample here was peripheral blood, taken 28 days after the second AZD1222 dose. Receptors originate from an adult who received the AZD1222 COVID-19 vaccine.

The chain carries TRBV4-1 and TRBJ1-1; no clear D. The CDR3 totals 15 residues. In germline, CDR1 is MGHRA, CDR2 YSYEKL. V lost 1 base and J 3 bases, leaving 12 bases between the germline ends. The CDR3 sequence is CASSQVGYPHTEAFF. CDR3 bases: TGCGCCAGCAGCCAAGTTGGTTATCCCCACACTGAAGCTTTCTTT.

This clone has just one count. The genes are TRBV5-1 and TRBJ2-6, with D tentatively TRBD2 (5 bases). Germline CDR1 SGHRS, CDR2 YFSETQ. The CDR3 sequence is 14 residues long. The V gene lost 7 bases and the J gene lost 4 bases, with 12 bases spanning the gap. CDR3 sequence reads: CASRGELGANVLTF. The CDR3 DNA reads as TGCGCCAGCCGGGGTGAGCTAGGGGCCAACGTCCTGACTTTC.

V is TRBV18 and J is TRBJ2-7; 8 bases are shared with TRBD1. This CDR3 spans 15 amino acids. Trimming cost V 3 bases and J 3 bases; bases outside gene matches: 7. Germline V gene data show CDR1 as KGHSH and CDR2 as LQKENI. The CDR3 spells CASSPFQGQGYEQYF. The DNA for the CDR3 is TGTGCCAGCTCACCGTTTCAAGGACAGGGCTACGAGCAGTACTTC.

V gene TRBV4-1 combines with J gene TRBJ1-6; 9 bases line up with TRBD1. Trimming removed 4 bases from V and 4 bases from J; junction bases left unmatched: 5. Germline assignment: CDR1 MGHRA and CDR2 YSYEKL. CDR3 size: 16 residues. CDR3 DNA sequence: TGCGCCAGCAGCCTTGACAGGGGGTATTATAATTCACCCCTCCACTTT. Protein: CASSLDRGYYNSPLHF.

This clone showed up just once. CDR3 sequence reads: CASSLDSRGSPLHF. CDR3 in DNA: TGCGCCAGCAGCTTGGATAGTCGGGGTTCACCCCTCCACTTT. The chain joins TRBV5-1 to TRBJ1-6; no reliable D call. This CDR3 comprises 14 residues. V was cut by 0 bases and J by 9 bases, with 10 bases left in between. Per germline, CDR1 SGHRS and CDR2 YFSETQ.

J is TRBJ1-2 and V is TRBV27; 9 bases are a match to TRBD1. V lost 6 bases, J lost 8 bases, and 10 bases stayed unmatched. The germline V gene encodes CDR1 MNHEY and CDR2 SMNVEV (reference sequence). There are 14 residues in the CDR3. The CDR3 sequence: CASSRTGTGLGYTF. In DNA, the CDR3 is TGTGCCAGCAGCCGGACCGGGACAGGGCTCGGCTACACCTTC.

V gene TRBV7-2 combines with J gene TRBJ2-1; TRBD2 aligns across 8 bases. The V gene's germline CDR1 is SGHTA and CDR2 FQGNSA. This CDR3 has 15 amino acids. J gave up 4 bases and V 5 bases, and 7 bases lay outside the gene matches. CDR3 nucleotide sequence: TGTGCCAGCAGCCCTTCTAGCGGGCTTTACAATGAGCAGTTCTTC. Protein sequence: CASSPSSGLYNEQFF. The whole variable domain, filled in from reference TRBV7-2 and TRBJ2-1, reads GAGVSQSPSNKVTEKGKDVELRCDPISGHTALYWYRQSLGQGLEFLIYFQGNSAPDKSGLPSDRFSAERTGGSVSTLTIQRTQQEDSAVYLCASSPSSGLYNEQFFGPGTRLTVL.

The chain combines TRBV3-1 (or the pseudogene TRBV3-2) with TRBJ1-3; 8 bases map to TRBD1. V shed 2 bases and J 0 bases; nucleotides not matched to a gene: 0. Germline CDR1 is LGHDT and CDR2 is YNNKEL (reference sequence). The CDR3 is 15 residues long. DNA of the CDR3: TGTGCCAGCAGCCAAACAGGGGGCTCTGGAAACACCATATATTTT. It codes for CASSQTGGSGNTIYF.

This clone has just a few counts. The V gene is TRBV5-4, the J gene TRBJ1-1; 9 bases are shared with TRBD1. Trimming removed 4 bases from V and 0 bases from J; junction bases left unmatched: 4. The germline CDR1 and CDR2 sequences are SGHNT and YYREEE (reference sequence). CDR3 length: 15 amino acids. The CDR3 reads CASSRGQGVNTEAFF. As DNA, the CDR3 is TGTGCCAGCAGCAGGGGACAGGGTGTGAACACTGAAGCTTTCTTT.

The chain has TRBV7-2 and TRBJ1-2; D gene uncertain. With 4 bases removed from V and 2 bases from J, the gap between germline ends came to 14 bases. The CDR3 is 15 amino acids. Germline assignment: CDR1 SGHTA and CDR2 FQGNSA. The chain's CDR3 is CASSWSETLNYGYTF. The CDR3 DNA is TGTGCCAGCAGCTGGTCCGAGACTTTAAACTATGGCTACACCTTC.

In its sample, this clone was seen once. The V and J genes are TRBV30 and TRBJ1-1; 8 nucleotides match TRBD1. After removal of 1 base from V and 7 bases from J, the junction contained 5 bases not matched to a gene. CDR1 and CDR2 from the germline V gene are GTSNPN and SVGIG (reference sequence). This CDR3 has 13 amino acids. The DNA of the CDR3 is TGTGCCTGGAGTGGCAGGGGGCAGGGTGAAGCTTTCTTT. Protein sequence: CAWSGRGQGEAFF.

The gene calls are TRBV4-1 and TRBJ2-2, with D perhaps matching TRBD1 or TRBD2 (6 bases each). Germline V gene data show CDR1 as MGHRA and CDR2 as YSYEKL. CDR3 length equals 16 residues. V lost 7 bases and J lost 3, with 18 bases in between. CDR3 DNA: TGCGCCAGCACCATTCAAATCCGGGGGCACACCGGGGAGCTGTTTTTT. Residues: CASTIQIRGHTGELFF.

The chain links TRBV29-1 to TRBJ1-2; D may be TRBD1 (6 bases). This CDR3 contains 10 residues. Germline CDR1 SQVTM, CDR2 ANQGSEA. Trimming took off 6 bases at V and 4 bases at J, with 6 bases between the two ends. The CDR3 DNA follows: TGCAGCGTACAGGGCTATGGCTACACCTTC. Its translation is CSVQGYGYTF.

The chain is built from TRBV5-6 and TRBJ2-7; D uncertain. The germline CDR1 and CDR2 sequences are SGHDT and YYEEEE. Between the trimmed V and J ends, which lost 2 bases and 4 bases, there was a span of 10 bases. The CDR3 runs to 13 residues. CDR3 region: CASSFYGRYEQYF. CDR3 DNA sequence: TGTGCCAGCAGCTTTTATGGTCGTTACGAGCAGTACTTC.

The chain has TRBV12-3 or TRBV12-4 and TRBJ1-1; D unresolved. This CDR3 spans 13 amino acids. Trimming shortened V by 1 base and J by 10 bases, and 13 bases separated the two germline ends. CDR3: CASSLGPQPTAFF. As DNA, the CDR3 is TGTGCCAGCAGTTTAGGCCCTCAGCCGACAGCTTTCTTT.

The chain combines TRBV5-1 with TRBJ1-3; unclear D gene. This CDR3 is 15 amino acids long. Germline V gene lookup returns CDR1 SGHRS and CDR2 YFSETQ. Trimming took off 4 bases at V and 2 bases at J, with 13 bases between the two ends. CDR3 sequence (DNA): TGCGCCAGCAGCACCGACAATATAGCTGGAAACACCATATATTTT. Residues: CASSTDNIAGNTIYF. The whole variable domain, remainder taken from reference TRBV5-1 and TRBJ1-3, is KAGVTQTPRYLIKTRGQQVTLSCSPISGHRSVSWYQQTPGQGLQFLFEYFSETQRNKGNFPGRFSGRQFSNSRSEMNVSTLELGDSALYLCASSTDNIAGNTIYFGEGSWLTVV.

CDR3 DNA: TGTGCCAGCAGCCTTCGGACAGGGGAAGCTTTCTTT. Translation gives CASSLRTGEAFF. The rearrangement links TRBV13 to TRBJ1-1; 8 nucleotides agree with TRBD1. Trimming cost V 5 bases and J 8 bases; bases outside gene matches: 4. The germline V gene encodes CDR1 PRHDT and CDR2 FYEKMQ (reference sequence). The CDR3 runs 12 residues.

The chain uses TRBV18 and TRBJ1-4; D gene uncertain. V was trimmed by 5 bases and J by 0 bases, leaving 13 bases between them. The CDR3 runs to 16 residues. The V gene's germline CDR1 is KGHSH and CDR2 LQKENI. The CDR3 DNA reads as TGTGCCAGCTCAATCCGCCAGCTTGCAACTAATGAAAAACTGTTTTTT. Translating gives CASSIRQLATNEKLFF.

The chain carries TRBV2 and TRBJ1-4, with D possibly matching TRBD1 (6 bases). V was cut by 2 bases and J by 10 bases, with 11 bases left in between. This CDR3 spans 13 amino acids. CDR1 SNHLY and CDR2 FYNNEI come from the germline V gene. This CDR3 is CASSEWEGGKLFF. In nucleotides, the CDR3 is TGTGCCAGCAGTGAATGGGAGGGGGGAAAACTGTTTTTT.

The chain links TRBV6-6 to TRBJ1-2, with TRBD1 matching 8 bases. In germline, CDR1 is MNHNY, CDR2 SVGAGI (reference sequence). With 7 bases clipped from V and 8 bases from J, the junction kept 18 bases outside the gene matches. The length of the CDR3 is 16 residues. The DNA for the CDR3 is TGTGCCAGCACCTCCTCGGTAACAGGGGGTCGTCAAGGCTACACCTTC. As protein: CASTSSVTGGRQGYTF.

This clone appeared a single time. The CDR3 DNA reads as TGTGCCAGCAGCAATAGCGGGAGCGGGTACACCGGGGAGCTGTTTTTT. This codes for CASSNSGSGYTGELFF. The chain carries TRBV7-6 and TRBJ2-2; 9 positions agree with TRBD2. From germline, CDR1 is SGHVS and CDR2 FNYEAQ. The CDR3 loop spans 16 amino acids. Trimming took 5 bases from V and 3 from J; bases not matched to a gene: 7. Complete variable domain (other parts from reference TRBV7-6 and TRBJ2-2): GAGVSQSPRYKVTKRGQDVALRCDPISGHVSLYWYRQALGQGPEFLTYFNYEAQQDKSGLPNDRFSAERPEGSISTLTIQRTEQRDSAMYRCASSNSGSGYTGELFFGEGSRLTVL.

The CDR3 here is CASNDLGEGEAFF. As DNA, the CDR3 is TGCGCCAGCAACGATTTGGGCGAGGGGGAAGCTTTCTTT. V usage is TRBV5-1 and J usage is TRBJ1-1; D is perhaps TRBD1 (5 bases). Between the trimmed V and J ends, which lost 6 bases and 8 bases, there was a span of 17 bases. The CDR3 length is 13 residues. Looked up from germline, CDR1 is SGHRS and CDR2 is YFSETQ.

This CDR3 is CASSSGTSYNEQFF. The CDR3 nucleotides are TGTGCCAGTAGTTCCGGGACCTCCTACAATGAGCAGTTCTTC. V usage is TRBV19 and J usage is TRBJ2-1; D is possibly TRBD1 or TRBD2 (5 bases each). Per germline, CDR1 LNHDA and CDR2 SQIVND (reference sequence). The CDR3 consists of 14 residues. The ends were cut back, 5 bases at V and 0 bases at J, with 8 bases in the middle.

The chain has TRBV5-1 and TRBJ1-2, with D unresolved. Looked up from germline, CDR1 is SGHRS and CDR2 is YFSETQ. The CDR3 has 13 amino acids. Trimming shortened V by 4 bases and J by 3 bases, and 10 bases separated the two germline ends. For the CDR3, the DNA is TGCGCCAGCAGCGCTACGGATCACTATGGCTACACCTTC. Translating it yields CASSATDHYGYTF.

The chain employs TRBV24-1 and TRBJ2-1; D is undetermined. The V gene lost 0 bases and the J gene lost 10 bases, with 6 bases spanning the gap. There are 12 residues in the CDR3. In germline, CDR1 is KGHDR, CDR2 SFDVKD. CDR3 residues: CATSDLKGEQFF. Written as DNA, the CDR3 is TGTGCCACCAGTGATTTGAAGGGCGAGCAGTTCTTC.

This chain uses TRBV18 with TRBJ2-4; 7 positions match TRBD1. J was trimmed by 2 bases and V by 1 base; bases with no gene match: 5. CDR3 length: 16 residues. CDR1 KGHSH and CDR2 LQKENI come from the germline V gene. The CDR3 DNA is TGTGCCAGCTCACCACTTTCAGGGGGTCCCAAAAACATTCAGTACTTC. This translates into CASSPLSGGPKNIQYF.